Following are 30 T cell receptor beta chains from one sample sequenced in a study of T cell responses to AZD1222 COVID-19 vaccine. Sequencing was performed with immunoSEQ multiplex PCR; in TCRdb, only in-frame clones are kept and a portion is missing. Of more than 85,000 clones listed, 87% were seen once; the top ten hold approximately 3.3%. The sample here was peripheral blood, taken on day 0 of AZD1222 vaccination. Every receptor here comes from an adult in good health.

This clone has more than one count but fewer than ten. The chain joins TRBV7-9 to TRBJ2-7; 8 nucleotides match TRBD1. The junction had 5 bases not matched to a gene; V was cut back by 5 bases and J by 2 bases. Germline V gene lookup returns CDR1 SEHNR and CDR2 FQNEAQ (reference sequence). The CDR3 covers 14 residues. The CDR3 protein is CASSTRDRPYEQYF. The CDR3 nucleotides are TGTGCCAGCAGCACGAGGGACAGGCCCTACGAGCAGTACTTC.

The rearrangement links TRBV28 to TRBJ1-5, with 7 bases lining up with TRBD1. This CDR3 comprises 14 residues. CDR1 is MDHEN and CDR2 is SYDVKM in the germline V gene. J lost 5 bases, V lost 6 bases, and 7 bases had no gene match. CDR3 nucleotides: TGTGCCAGCAGAGCCCCCGGGACAGATCAGCCCCAGCATTTT. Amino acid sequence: CASRAPGTDQPQHF.

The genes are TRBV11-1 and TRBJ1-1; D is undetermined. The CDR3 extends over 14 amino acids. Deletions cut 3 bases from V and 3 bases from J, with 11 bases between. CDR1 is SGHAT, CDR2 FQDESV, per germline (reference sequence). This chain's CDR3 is CASSFSGKDTEAFF. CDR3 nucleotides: TGTGCCAGCAGCTTCTCCGGTAAAGACACTGAAGCTTTCTTT.

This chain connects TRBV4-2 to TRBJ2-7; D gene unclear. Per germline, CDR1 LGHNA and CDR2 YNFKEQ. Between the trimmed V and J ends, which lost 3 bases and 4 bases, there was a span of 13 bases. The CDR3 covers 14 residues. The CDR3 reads CASSQGWAVYEQYF. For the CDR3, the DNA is TGTGCCAGCAGCCAGGGTTGGGCAGTTTACGAGCAGTACTTC.

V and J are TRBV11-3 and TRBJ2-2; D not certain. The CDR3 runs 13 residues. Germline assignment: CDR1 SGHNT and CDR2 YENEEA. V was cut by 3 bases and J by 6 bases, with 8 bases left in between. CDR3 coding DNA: TGTGCCAGCAGCTTTCCACTTTCCGGGGAGCTGTTTTTT. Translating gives CASSFPLSGELFF. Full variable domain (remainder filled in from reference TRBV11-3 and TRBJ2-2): EAGVVQSPRYKIIEKKQPVAFWCNPISGHNTLYWYLQNLGQGPELLIRYENEEAVDDSQLPKDRFSAERLKGVDSTLKIQPAELGDSAVYLCASSFPLSGELFFGEGSRLTVL.

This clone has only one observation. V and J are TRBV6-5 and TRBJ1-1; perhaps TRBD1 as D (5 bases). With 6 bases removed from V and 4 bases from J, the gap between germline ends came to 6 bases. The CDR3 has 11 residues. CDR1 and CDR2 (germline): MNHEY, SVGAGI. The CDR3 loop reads CASRRGTEAFF. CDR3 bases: TGTGCCAGCAGGAGGGGCACTGAAGCTTTCTTT.

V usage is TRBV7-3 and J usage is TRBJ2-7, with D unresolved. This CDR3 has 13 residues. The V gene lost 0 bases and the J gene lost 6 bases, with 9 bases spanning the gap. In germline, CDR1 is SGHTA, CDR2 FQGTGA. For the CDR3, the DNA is TGTGCCAGCAGCTTAACCCTAGGATCCGAGCAGTACTTC. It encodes CASSLTLGSEQYF.

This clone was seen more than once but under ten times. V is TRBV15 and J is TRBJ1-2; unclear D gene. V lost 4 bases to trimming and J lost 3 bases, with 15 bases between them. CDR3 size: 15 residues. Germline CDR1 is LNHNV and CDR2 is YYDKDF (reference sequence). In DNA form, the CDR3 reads TGTGCCACCAGCATTGGGAGGCCAGTTGACTATGGCTACACCTTC. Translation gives CATSIGRPVDYGYTF.

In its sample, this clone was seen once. CDR3 bases: TGTGCCAGCACCTGGGACCGGGGGACTGAAGCTTTCTTT. This codes for CASTWDRGTEAFF. The chain recombines TRBV5-6 with TRBJ1-1; maybe TRBD1 (5 bases). The CDR3 is 13 amino acids. Germline assignment: CDR1 SGHDT and CDR2 YYEEEE. V lost 6 bases and J lost 5, with 14 bases in between.

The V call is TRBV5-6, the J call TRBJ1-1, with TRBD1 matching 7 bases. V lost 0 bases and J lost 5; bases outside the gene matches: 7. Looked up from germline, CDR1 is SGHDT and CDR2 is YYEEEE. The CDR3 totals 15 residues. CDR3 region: CASSLGALTGTEAFF. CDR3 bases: TGTGCCAGCAGCTTGGGGGCACTGACAGGGACTGAAGCTTTCTTT.

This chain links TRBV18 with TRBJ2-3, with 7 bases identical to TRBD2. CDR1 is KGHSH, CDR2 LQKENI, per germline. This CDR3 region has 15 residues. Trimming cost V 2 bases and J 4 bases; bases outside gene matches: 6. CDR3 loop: CASSPSGGISDTQYF. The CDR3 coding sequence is TGTGCCAGCTCACCATCGGGGGGTATATCAGATACGCAGTATTTT. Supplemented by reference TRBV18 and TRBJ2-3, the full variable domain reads NAGVMQNPRHLVRRRGQEARLRCSPMKGHSHVYWYRQLPEEGLKFMVYLQKENIIDESGMPKERFSAEFPKEGPSILRIQQVVRGDSAAYFCASSPSGGISDTQYFGPGTRLTVL.

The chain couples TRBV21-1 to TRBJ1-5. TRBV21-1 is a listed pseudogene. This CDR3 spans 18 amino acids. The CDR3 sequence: CASPRGAGLTAGDQPQHF. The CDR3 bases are TGTGCCAGCCCCCGAGGGGCAGGGCTAACAGCCGGCGATCAGCCCCAGCATTTT.

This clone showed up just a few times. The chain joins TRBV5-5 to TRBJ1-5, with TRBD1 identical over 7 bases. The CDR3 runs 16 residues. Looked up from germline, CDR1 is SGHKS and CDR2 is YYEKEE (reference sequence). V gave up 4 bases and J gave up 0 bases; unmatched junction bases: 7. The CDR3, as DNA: TGTGCCAGCAGCCCGAGGGACAGTTATAGCAATCAGCCCCAGCATTTT. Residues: CASSPRDSYSNQPQHF.

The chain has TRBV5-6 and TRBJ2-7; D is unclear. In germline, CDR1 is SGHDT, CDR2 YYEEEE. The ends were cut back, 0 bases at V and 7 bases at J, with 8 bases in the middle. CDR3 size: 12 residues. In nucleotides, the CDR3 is TGTGCCAGCAGCTTGGGACATTGGGAGCAGTACTTC. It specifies CASSLGHWEQYF.

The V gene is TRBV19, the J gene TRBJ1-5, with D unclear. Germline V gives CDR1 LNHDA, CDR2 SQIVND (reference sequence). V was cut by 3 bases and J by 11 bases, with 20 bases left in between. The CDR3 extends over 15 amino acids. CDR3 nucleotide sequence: TGTGCCAGTAGTATCCGGAGGACCCTGGTGCAGGCCCAGCATTTT. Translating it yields CASSIRRTLVQAQHF.

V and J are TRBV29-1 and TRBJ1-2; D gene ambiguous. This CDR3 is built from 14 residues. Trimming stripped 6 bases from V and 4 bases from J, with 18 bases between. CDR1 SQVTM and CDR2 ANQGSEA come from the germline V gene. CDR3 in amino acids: CSVGERARGYGYTF. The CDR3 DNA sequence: TGCAGCGTCGGTGAGAGGGCGCGTGGCTATGGCTACACCTTC.

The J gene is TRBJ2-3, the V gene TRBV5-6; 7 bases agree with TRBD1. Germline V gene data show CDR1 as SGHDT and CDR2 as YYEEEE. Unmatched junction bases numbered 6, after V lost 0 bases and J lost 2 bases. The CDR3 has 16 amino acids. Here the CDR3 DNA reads TGTGCCAGCAGCTTGGGGGGACAGAGTTACACAGATACGCAGTATTTT. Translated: CASSLGGQSYTDTQYF.

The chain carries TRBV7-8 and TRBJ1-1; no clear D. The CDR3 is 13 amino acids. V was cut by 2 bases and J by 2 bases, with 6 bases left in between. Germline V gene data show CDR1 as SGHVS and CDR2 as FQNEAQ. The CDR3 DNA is TGTGCCAGCAGCTTAATAGGAAACACTGAAGCTTTCTTT. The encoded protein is CASSLIGNTEAFF.

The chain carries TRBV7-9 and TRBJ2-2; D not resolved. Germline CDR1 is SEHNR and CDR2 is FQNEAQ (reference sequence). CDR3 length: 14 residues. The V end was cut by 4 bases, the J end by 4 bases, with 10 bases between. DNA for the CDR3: TGTGCCAGCAGCTCGCCCCCCGGCACCGGGGAGCTGTTTTTT. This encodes CASSSPPGTGELFF.

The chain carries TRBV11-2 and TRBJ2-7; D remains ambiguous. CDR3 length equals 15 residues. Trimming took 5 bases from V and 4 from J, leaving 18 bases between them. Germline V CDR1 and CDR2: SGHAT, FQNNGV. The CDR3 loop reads CASSLSQVQTYEQYF. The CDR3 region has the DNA TGTGCCAGCAGCCTAAGTCAGGTTCAAACTTACGAGCAGTACTTC. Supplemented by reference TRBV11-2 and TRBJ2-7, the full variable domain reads EAGVAQSPRYKIIEKRQSVAFWCNPISGHATLYWYQQILGQGPKLLIQFQNNGVVDDSQLPKDRFSAERLKGVDSTLKIQPAKLEDSAVYLCASSLSQVQTYEQYFGPGTRLTVT.

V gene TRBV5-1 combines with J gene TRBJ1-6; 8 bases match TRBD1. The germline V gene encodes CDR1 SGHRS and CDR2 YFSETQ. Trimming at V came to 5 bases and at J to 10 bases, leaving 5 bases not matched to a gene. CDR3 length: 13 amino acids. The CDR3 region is CASSGQGGSPLHF. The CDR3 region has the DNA TGCGCCAGCAGTGGACAGGGTGGATCACCCCTCCACTTT.

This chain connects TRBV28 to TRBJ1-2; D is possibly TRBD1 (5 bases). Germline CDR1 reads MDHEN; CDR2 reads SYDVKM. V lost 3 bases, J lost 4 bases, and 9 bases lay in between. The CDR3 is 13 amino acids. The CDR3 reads CASSLRGLYGYTF. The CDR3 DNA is TGTGCCAGCAGTTTGAGGGGCCTCTATGGCTACACCTTC.

The CDR3 bases are TGTGCCAGCAGGCGAGAGGGGAATTCACCCCTCCACTTT. Translating it yields CASRREGNSPLHF. The V gene is TRBV7-9, the J gene TRBJ1-6, with a possible D match to TRBD1 (5 bases). V was trimmed by 6 bases and J by 7 bases, leaving 10 bases between them. There are 13 residues in the CDR3. Germline CDR1 and CDR2: SEHNR and FQNEAQ (reference sequence).

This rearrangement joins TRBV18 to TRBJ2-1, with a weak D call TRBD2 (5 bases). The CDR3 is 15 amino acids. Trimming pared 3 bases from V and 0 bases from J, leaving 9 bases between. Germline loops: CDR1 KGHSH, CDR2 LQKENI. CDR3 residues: CASSPVAFSYNEQFF. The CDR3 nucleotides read TGTGCCAGCTCACCTGTAGCGTTCTCCTACAATGAGCAGTTCTTC.

CDR3 in DNA: TGTGCCAGCAGTAGAACCGGGACCGACTCCTACGAGCAGTACTTC. Translating it yields CASSRTGTDSYEQYF. This chain joins TRBV6-2 or TRBV6-3 and TRBJ2-7; the D gene could be TRBD1 or TRBD2 (5 bases each). CDR1 and CDR2 from the germline V gene are MNHEY and SVGEGT. The CDR3 length is 15 residues. Trimming cost V 5 bases and J 0 bases, with 14 bases left between them.

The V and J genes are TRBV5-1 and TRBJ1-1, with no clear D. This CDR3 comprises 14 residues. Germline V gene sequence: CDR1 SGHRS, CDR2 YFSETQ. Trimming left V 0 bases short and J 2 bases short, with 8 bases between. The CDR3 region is CASSLDATNTEAFF. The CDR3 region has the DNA TGCGCCAGCAGCTTGGACGCCACAAACACTGAAGCTTTCTTT.

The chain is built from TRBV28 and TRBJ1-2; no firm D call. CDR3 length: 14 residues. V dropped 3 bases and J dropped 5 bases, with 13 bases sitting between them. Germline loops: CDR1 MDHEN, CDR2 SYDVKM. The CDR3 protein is CASSLDGLGYGYTF. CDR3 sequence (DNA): TGTGCCAGCAGTTTGGACGGGTTAGGGTATGGCTACACCTTC.

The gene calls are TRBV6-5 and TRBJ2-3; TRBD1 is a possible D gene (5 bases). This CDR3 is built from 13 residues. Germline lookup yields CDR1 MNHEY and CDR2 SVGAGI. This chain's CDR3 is CAGRVTSTDTQYF. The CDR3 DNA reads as TGTGCGGGCAGGGTAACTAGCACAGATACGCAGTATTTT.

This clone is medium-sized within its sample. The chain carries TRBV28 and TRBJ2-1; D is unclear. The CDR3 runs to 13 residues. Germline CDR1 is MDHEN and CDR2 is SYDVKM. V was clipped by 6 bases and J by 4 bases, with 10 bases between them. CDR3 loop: CASSRIGYNEQFF. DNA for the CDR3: TGTGCCAGCAGCCGAATCGGGTACAATGAGCAGTTCTTC. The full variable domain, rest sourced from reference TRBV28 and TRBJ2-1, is DVKVTQSSRYLVKRTGEKVFLECVQDMDHENMFWYRQDPGLGLRLIYFSYDVKMKEKGDIPEGYSVSREKKERFSLILESASTNQTSMYLCASSRIGYNEQFFGPGTRLTVL.

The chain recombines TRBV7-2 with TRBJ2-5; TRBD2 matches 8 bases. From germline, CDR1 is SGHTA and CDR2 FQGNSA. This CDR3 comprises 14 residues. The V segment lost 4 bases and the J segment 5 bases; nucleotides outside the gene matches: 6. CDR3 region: CASSSPREGETQYF. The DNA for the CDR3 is TGTGCCAGCAGCTCCCCACGGGAGGGGGAGACCCAGTACTTC. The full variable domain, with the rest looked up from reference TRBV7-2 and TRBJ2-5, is GAGVSQSPSNKVTEKGKDVELRCDPISGHTALYWYRQSLGQGLEFLIYFQGNSAPDKSGLPSDRFSAERTGGSVSTLTIQRTQQEDSAVYLCASSSPREGETQYFGPGTRLLVL.